The 5 T cell receptor beta chains below come from one sample, sequenced in a study of cytomegalovirus exposure and HLA in healthy donors. The PCR employed 60 Vbeta primers together with 13 Jbeta primers. Here immunoSEQ multiplex PCR was the method, and the copy in TCRdb shows in-frame clones only, minus some. The table includes 100,000 to 150,000 clones, about 82% detected once. Sequencing input: PBMCs. The receptors stem from a man aged 50-60 years in good health and CMV-seronegative.

The sample holds a few counts of this clone. The J gene is TRBJ1-2, the V gene TRBV5-1, with unresolved D. Trimming left V 0 bases short and J 6 bases short, with 6 bases between. This CDR3 has 12 residues. The V gene's germline CDR1 is SGHRS and CDR2 YFSETQ. The CDR3 DNA reads as TGCGCCAGCAGCTTGGACAGCAATGGCTACACCTTC. Amino acid sequence: CASSLDSNGYTF.

J is TRBJ2-2 and V is TRBV6-5; D perhaps matches TRBD2 (5 bases). This CDR3 region has 14 residues. V was pared by 7 bases and J by 2 bases, with 11 bases between. Germline V CDR1 and CDR2: MNHEY, SVGAGI. CDR3 loop: CASTRRGNTGELFF. The CDR3 DNA reads as TGTGCCAGCACCCGCCGGGGTAACACCGGGGAGCTGTTTTTT.

The chain uses TRBV6-1 and TRBJ2-1; D may be TRBD1 (6 bases). Per the germline V gene, CDR1 is MNHNS and CDR2 is SASEGT. Trimming removed 1 base at V and 8 bases at J, with 15 bases between. The CDR3 consists of 15 residues. The CDR3 is CASSEVPGALHEQFF. As DNA, the CDR3 is TGTGCCAGCAGTGAAGTCCCAGGGGCCCTTCATGAGCAGTTCTTC.

This rearrangement joins TRBV27 to TRBJ1-4; a weak D match, TRBD1 (5 bases). This CDR3 contains 14 residues. Trimming took off 1 base at V and 8 bases at J, with 11 bases between the two ends. CDR1 and CDR2 (germline): MNHEY, SMNVEV (reference sequence). CDR3 amino acids: CASSLFQGDEKLFF. The CDR3 nucleotides are TGTGCCAGCAGTTTATTCCAGGGTGACGAAAAACTGTTTTTT.

As regards this clone: Mismatch with germline at one junction end may stem from a read error. This rearrangement joins TRBV7-9 to TRBJ1-5, with D possibly TRBD1 on 6 matching bases. Germline V gene lookup returns CDR1 SEHNR and CDR2 FQNEAQ (reference sequence). The CDR3 extends over 17 amino acids. The DNA for the CDR3 is TGTTCCAGCAGCCTTTGGGGCGGGGGCGCTAGCAATCAGCCCCAGCATTTT. Residues: CSSSLWGGGASNQPQHF.